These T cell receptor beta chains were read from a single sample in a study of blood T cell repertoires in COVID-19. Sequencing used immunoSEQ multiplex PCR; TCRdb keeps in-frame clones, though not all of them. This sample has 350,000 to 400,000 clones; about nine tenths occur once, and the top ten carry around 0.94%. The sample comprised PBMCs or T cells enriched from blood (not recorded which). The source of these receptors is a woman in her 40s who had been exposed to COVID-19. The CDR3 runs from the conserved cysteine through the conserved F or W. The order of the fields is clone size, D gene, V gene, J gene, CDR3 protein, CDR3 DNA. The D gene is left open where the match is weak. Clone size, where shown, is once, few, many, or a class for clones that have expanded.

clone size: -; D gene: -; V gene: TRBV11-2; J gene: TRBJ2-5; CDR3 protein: CASSLGGFRTAETQYF; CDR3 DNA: TGTGCCAGCAGCTTAGGGGGTTTTCGGACAGCGGAGACCCAGTACTTC
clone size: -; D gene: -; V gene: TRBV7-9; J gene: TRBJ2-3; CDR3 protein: CASSAGQNTQYF; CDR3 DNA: TGTGCCAGCAGCGCCGGACAGAATACGCAGTATTTT
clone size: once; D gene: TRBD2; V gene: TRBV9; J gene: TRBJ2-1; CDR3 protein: CASSVATRGAEQFF; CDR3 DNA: TGTGCCAGCAGCGTAGCTACGCGGGGGGCTGAGCAGTTCTTC
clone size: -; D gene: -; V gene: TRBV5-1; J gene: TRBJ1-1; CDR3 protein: CASSLQSTGRNTEAFF; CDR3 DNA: TGCGCCAGCAGCTTGCAGAGTACGGGTCGGAACACTGAAGCTTTCTTT
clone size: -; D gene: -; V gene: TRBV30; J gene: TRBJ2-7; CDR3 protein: CAWSSLGEQYF; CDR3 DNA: TGTGCCTGGAGTAGTCTCGGGGAGCAGTACTTC
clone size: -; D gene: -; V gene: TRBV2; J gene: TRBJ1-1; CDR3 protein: CASSIKLNTEAFF; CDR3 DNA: TGTGCCAGCAGTATTAAGCTGAACACTGAAGCTTTCTTT
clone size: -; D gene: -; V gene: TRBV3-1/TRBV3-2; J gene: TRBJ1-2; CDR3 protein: CASSQGDSPYGYTF; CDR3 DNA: TGTGCCAGCAGCCAAGGGGACTCTCCCTATGGCTACACCTTC
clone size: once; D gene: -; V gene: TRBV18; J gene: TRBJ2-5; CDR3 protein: CASSKTGETQYF; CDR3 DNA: TGTGCCAGCTCGAAAACGGGGGAGACCCAGTACTTC
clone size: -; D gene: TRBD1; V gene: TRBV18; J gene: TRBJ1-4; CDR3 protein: CASSLDGTGSEKLFF; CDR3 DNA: TGTGCCAGCTCACTGGACGGGACAGGGAGCGAAAAACTGTTTTTT
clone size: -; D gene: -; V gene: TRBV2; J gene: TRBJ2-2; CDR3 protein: CASRMSSNTGELFF; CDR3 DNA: TGTGCCAGCAGAATGTCCTCGAACACCGGGGAGCTGTTTTTT
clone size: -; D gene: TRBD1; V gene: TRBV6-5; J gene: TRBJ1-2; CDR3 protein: CASRDRVLGYTF; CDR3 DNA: TGTGCCAGCAGAGACAGGGTTCTTGGCTACACCTTC
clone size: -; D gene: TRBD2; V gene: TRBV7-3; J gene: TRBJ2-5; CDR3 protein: CASSPLPKTSGWAPETQYF; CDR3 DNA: TGTGCCAGCAGCCCTCTCCCAAAGACTAGCGGGTGGGCCCCGGAGACCCAGTACTTC
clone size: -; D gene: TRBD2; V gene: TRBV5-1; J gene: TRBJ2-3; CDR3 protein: CASSWELAGLEDTQYF; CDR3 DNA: TGCGCCAGCAGCTGGGAGCTAGCGGGGTTGGAGGATACGCAGTATTTT
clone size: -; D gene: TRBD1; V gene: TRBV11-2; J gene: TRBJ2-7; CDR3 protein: CASSSRGPYNEQYF; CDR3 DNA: TGTGCCAGCAGCTCCAGGGGGCCTTACAACGAGCAGTACTTC
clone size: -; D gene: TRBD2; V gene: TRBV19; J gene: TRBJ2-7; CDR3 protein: CASSILAGVSPYEQYF; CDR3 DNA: TGTGCCAGTAGTATACTAGCGGGGGTATCTCCCTACGAGCAGTACTTC
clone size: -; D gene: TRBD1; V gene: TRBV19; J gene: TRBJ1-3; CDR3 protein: CASSSHRGRGNTIYF; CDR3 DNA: TGTGCCAGTAGTTCCCACAGGGGGCGAGGAAACACCATATATTTT
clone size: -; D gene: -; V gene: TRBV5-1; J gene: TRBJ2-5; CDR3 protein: CASSPGTRKETQYF; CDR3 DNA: TGCGCCAGCAGCCCCGGGACTCGGAAAGAGACCCAGTACTTC
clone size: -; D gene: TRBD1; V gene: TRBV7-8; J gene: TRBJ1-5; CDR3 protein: CASSLDGQGEMRQPQHF; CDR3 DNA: TGTGCCAGCAGCTTAGACGGACAGGGGGAAATGAGGCAGCCCCAGCATTTT
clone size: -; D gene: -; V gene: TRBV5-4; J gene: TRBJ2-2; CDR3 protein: CASSLLGGQTGELFF; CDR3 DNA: TGTGCCAGCAGCTTGCTAGGGGGTCAGACCGGGGAGCTGTTTTTT
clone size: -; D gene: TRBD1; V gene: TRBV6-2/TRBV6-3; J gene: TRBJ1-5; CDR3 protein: CASSYGRGLDRPQHF; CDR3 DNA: TGTGCCAGCAGTTACGGCAGGGGGCTCGATCGGCCCCAGCATTTT
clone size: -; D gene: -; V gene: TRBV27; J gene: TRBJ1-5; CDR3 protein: CASRQGSNQPQHF; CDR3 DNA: TGTGCCAGTAGGCAGGGTAGCAATCAGCCCCAGCATTTT
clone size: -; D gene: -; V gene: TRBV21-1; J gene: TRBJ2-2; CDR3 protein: CASSKGTSGRANGFSNTGELFF; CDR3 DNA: TGTGCCAGCAGCAAGGGGACTAGCGGGAGGGCCAACGGTTTCTCGAACACCGGGGAGCTGTTTTTT
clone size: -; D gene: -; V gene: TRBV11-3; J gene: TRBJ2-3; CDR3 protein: CASSLVQYDTQYF; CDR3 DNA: TGTGCCAGCAGCTTAGTTCAGTACGATACGCAGTATTTT
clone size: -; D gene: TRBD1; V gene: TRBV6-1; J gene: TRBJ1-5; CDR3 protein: CASSESGGSNQPQHF; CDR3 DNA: TGTGCCAGCAGTGAATCAGGGGGTTCGAATCAGCCCCAGCATTTT
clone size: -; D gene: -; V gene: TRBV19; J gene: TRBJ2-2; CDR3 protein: CASALGATITGELFF; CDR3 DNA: TGTGCCAGCGCCCTAGGGGCGACGATCACCGGGGAGCTGTTTTTT
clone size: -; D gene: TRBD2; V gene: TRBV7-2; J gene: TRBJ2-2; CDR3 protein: CASSPTSGRNTGELFF; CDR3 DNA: TGTGCCAGCAGCCCTACTAGCGGGAGAAACACCGGGGAGCTGTTTTTT
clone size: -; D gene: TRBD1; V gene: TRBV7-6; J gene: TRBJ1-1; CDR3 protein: CASSDLQGVSMLAFF; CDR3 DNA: TGTGCCAGCAGCGACCTACAGGGGGTTTCAATGTTAGCTTTCTTT
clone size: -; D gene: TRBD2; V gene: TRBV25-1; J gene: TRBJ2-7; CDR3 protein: CASSDGREAGGEQYF; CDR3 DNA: TGTGCCAGCAGTGACGGGCGGGAGGCTGGGGGCGAGCAGTACTTC
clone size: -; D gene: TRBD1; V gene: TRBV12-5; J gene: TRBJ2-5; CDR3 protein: CASASDRGETQYF; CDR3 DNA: TGTGCTAGTGCCTCAGACAGGGGAGAGACCCAGTACTTC
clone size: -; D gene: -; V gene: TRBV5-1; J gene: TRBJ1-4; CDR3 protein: CASSSTGEKLFF; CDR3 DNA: TGCGCCAGTAGTAGTACAGGGGAAAAACTGTTTTTT
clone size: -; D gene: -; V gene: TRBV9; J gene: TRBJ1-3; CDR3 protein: CASSVGTHSGNTIYF; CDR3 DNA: TGTGCCAGCAGCGTAGGGACTCACTCTGGAAACACCATATATTTT
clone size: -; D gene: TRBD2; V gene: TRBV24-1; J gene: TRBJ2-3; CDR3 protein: CATSDRLAGETDTQYF; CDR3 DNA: TGTGCCACCAGTGACCGACTAGCGGGAGAGACAGATACGCAGTATTTT
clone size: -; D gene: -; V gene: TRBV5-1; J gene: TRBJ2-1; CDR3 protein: CASSLAGLPYNEQFF; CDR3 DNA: TGCGCCAGCAGCTTGGCAGGGCTTCCTTACAATGAGCAGTTCTTC
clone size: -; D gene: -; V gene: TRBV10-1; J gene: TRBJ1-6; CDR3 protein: CASSAGGNSPLHF; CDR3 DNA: TGCGCCAGCAGCGCCGGGGGGAATTCACCCCTCCACTTT
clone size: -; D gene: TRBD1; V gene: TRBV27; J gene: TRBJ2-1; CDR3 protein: CASSRETGGTYNEQFF; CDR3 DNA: TGTGCCAGCAGTAGAGAAACAGGGGGCACCTACAATGAGCAGTTCTTC
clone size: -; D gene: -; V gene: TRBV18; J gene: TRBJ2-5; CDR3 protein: CASSPGNKRETQYF; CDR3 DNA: TGTGCCAGCTCACCAGGCAATAAGAGGGAGACCCAGTACTTC
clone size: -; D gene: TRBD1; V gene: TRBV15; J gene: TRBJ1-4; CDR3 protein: CATSRDYQGANEKLFF; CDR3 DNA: TGTGCCACCAGCAGAGATTACCAGGGGGCGAATGAAAAACTGTTTTTT
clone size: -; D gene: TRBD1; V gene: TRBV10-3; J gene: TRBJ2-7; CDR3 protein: CAIRGGQGAQNEQYF; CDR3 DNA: TGTGCCATCAGGGGTGGACAGGGGGCGCAGAACGAGCAGTACTTC
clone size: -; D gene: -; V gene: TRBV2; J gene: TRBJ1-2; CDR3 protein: CASGEQGLYGYTF; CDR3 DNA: TGTGCCAGCGGGGAACAGGGCCTATATGGCTACACCTTC
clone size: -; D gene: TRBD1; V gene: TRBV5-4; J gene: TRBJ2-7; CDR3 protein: CASSRGQEGYEQYF; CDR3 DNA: TGTGCCAGCAGCCGGGGACAGGAAGGTTACGAGCAGTACTTC
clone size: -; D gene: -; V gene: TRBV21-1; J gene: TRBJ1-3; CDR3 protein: CASSKGPGLGNTIYF; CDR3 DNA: TGTGCCAGCAGCAAAGGACCAGGGTTAGGAAACACCATATATTTT
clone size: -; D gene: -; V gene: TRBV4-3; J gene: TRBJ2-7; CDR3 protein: CASSQDKGTSYEQYF; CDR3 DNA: TGCGCCAGCAGCCAAGATAAGGGGACTTCTTACGAGCAGTACTTC
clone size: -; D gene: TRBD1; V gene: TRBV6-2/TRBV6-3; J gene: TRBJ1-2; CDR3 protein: CASSYGGTGASANYGYTF; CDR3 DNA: TGTGCCAGCAGTTACGGAGGGACAGGGGCCTCCGCAAACTATGGCTACACCTTC
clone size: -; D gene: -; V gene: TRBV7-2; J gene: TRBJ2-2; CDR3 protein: CASSRAGTGELFF; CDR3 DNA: TGTGCCAGCAGTCGCGCGGGGACCGGGGAGCTGTTTTTT
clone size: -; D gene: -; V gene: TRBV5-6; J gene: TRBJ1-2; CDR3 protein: CASSPRGIRITFQGYTF; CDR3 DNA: TGTGCCAGCAGCCCACGGGGGATAAGGATCACATTCCAGGGCTACACCTTC
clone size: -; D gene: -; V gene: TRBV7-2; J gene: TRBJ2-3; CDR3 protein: CASSLSGSTDTQYF; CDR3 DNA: TGTGCCAGCAGCTTAAGCGGGAGCACAGATACGCAGTATTTT
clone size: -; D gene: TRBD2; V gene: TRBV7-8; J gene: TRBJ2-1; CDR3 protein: CASSPTGTSGWSEQFF; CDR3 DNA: TGTGCCAGCAGCCCTACCGGGACTAGCGGGTGGAGTGAGCAGTTCTTC
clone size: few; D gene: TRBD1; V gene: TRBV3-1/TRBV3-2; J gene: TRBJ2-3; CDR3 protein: CASGPRGPGDTQYF; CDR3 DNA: TGTGCCAGCGGGCCGAGGGGGCCAGGAGATACGCAGTATTTT
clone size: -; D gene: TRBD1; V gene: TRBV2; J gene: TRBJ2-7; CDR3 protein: CASSEARGTAYEQYF; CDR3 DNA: TGTGCCAGCAGTGAAGCGCGAGGGACAGCCTACGAGCAGTACTTC